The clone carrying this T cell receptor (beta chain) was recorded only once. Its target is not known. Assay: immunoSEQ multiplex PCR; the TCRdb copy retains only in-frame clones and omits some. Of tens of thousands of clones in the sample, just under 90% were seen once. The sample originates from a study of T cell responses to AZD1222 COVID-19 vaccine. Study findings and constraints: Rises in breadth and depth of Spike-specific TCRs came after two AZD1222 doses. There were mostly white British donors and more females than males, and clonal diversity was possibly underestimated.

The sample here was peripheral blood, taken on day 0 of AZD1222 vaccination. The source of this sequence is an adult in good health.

This CDR3 reads CASSTTGAEAFF. The CDR3 nucleotides read TGTGCCAGCAGCACAACAGGGGCCGAAGCTTTCTTT. The V and J genes are TRBV6-5 and TRBJ1-1; 7 bases match TRBD1. The CDR3 contains 12 residues. With V trimmed by 6 bases and J by 8 bases, 6 bases remained unmatched. Germline-derived CDR1 and CDR2 are MNHEY and SVGAGI.